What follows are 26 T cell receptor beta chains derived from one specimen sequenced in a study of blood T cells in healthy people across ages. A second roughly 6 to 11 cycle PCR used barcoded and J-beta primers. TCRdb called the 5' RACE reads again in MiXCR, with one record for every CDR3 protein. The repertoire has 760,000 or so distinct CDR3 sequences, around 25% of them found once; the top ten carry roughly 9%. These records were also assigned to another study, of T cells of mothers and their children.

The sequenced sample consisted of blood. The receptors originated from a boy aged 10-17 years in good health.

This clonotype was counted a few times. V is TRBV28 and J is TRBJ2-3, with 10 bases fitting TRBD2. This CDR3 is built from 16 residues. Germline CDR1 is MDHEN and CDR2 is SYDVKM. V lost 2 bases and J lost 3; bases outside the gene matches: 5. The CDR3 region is CASSLDPSGRTDTQYF. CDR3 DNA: TGTGCCAGCAGTTTAGATCCTAGCGGGAGAACAGATACGCAGTATTTT. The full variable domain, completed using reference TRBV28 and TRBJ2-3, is DVKVTQSSRYLVKRTGEKVFLECVQDMDHENMFWYRQDPGLGLRLIYFSYDVKMKEKGDIPEGYSVSREKKERFSLILESASTNQTSMYLCASSLDPSGRTDTQYFGPGTRLTVL.

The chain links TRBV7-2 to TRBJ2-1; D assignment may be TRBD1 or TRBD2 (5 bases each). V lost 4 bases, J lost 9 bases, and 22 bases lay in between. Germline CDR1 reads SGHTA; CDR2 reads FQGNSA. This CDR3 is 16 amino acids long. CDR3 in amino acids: CASSSTGTPGGSEQFF. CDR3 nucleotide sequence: TGTGCCAGCAGCTCGACCGGGACCCCAGGAGGCAGTGAGCAGTTCTTC.

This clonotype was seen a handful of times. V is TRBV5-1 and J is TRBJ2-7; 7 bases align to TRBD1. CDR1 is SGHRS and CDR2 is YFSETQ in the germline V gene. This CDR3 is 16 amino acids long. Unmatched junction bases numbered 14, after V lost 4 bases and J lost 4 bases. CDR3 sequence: CASSRGPSRQGYEQYF. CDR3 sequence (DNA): TGCGCCAGCAGCCGTGGACCCAGTAGACAGGGATACGAGCAGTACTTC.

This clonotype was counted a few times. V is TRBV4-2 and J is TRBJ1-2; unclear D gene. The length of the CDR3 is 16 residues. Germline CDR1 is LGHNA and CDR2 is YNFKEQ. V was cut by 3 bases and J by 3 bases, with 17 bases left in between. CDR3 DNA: TGTGCCAGCAGCCAGGAACCACGGAGGATCGACTATGGCTACACCTTC. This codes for CASSQEPRRIDYGYTF.

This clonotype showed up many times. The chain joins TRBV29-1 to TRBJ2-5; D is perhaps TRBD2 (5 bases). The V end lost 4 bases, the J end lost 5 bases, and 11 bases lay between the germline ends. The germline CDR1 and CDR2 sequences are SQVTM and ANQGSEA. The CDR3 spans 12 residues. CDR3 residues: CSVVLLEETQYF. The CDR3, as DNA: TGCAGCGTTGTATTACTAGAGGAGACCCAGTACTTC.

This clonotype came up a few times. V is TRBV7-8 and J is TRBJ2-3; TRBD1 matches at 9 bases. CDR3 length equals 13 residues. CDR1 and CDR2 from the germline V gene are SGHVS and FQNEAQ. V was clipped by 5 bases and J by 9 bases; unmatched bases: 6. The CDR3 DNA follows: TGTGCCAGCAGCGCCCCCGGGACAGGGACGCAGTATTTT. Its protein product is CASSAPGTGTQYF. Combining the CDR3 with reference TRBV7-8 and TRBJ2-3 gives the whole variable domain GAGVSQSPRYKVAKRGQDVALRCDPISGHVSLFWYQQALGQGPEFLTYFQNEAQLDKSGLPSDRFFAERPEGSVSTLKIQRTQQEDSAVYLCASSAPGTGTQYFGPGTRLTVL.

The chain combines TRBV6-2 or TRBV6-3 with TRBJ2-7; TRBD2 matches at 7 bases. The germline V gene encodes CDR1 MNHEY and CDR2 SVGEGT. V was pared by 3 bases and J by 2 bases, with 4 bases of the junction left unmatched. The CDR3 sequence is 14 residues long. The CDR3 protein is CASSYLAEAYEQYF. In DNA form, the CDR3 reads TGTGCCAGCAGTTATCTAGCGGAGGCCTACGAGCAGTACTTC.

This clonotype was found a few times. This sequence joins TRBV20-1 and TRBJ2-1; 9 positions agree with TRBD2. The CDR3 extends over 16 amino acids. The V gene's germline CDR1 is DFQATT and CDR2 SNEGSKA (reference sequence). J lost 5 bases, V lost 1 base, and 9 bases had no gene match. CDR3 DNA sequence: TGCAGTGCTAGAGTCCTTAGCGGGGGTCTTGACAATGAGCAGTTCTTC. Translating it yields CSARVLSGGLDNEQFF.

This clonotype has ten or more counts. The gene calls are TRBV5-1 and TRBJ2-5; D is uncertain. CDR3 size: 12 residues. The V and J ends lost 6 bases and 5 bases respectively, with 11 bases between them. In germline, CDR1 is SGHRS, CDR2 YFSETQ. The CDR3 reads CASTASGETQYF. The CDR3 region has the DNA TGCGCCAGCACCGCCTCCGGGGAGACCCAGTACTTC.

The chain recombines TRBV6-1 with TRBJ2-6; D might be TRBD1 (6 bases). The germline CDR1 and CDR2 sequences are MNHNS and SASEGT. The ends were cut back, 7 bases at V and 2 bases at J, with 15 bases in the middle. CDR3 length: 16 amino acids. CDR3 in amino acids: CASTPRRTAGANVLTF. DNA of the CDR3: TGTGCCAGCACCCCCAGGAGGACAGCTGGGGCCAACGTCCTGACTTTC.

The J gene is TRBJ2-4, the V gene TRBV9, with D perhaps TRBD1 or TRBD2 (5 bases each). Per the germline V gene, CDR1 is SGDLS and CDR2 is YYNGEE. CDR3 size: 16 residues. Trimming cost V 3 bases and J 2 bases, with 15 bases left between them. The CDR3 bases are TGTGCCAGCAGCGCCGACTCGCAGGGACCCAAAAACATTCAGTACTTC. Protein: CASSADSQGPKNIQYF.

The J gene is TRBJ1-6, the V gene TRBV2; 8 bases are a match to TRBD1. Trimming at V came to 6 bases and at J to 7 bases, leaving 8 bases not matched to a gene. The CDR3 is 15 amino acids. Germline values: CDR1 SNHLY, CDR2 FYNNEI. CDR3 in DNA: TGTGCCAGCAGGGACAGGGATGCGGGGAATTCACCCCTCCACTTT. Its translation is CASRDRDAGNSPLHF.

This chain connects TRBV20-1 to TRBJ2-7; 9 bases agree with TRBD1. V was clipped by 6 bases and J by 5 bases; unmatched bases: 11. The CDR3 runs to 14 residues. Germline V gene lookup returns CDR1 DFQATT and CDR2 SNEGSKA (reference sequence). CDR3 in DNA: TGCAGTGCGTGGACAGGGGATTCGGTGGACGAGCAGTACTTC. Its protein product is CSAWTGDSVDEQYF.

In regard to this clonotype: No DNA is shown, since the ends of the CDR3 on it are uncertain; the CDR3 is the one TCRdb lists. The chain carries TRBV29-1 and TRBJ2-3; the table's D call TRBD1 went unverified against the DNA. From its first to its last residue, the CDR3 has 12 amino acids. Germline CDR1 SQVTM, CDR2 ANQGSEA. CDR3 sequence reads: CSVASGTPMEYF.

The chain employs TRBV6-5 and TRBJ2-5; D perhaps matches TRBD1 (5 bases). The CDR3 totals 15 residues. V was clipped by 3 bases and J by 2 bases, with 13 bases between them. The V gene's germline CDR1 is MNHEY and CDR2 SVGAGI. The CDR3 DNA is TGTGCCAGCAGTTATGCTGGGGCCATACAAGAGACCCAGTACTTC. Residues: CASSYAGAIQETQYF.

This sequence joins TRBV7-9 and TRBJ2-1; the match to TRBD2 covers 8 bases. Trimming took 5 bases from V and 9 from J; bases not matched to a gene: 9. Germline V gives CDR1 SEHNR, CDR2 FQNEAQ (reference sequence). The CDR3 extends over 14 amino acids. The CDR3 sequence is CASSPGGLVAEQFF. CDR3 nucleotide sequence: TGTGCCAGCAGCCCCGGGGGACTAGTAGCTGAGCAGTTCTTC.

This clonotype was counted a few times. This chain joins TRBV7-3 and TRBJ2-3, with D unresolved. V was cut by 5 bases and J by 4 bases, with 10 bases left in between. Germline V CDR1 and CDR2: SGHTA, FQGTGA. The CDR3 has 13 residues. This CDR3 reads CASSPDPADTQYF. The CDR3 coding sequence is TGTGCCAGCAGCCCCGACCCGGCAGATACGCAGTATTTT.

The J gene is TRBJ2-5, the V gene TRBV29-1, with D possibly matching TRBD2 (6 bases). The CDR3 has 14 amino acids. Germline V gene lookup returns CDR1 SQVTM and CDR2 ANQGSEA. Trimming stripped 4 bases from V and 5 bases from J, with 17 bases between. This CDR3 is CSVAGVLTYETQYF. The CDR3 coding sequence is TGCAGCGTTGCGGGGGTCCTGACGTACGAGACCCAGTACTTC.

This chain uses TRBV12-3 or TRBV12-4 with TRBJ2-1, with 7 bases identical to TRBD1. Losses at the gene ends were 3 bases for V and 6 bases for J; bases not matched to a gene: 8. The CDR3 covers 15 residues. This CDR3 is CASSFRGHEGNEQFF. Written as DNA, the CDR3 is TGTGCCAGCAGTTTTAGGGGGCACGAAGGCAATGAGCAGTTCTTC.

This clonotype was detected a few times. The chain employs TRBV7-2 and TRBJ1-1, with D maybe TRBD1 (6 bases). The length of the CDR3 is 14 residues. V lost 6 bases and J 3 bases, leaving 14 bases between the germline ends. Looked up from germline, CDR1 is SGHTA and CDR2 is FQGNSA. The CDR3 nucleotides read TGTGCCAGCAGTCGGGACACGGAAGACACTGAAGCTTTCTTT. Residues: CASSRDTEDTEAFF. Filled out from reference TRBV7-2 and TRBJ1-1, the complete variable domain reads GAGVSQSPSNKVTEKGKDVELRCDPISGHTALYWYRQSLGQGLEFLIYFQGNSAPDKSGLPSDRFSAERTGGSVSTLTIQRTQQEDSAVYLCASSRDTEDTEAFFGQGTRLTVV.

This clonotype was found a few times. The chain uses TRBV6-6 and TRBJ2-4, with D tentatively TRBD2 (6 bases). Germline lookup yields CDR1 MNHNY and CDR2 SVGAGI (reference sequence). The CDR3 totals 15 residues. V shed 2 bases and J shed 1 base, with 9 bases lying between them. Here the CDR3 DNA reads TGTGCCAGCAGTTACGGCGGGAACGCCAAAAACATTCAGTACTTC. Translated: CASSYGGNAKNIQYF.

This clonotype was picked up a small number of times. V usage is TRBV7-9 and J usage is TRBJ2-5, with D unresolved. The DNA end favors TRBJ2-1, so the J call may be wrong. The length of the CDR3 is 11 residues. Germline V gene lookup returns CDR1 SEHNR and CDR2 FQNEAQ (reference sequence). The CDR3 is CASSPGWKQFF. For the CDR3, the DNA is TGTGCCAGCTCGCCCGGGTGGAAGCAGTTCTTC.

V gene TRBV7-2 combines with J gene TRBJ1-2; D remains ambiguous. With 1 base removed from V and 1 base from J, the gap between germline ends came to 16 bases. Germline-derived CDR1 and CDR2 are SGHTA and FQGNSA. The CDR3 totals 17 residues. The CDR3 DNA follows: TGTGCCAGCAGCTTAGGGAGCGGAGAAATATTTAACTATGGCTACACCTTC. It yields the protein CASSLGSGEIFNYGYTF.

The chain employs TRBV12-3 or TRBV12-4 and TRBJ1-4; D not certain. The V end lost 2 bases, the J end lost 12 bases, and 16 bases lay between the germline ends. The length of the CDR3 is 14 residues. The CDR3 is CASSLTGVISELFF. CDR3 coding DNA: TGTGCCAGCAGTTTAACTGGAGTGATTTCGGAACTGTTTTTT.

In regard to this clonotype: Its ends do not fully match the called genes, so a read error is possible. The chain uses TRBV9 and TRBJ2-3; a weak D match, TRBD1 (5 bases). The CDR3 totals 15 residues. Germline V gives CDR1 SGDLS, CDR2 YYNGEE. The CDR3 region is CANSPQGIVADTQYF. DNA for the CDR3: TGTGCCAACAGCCCGCAGGGAATAGTCGCAGATACGCAGTATTTT.

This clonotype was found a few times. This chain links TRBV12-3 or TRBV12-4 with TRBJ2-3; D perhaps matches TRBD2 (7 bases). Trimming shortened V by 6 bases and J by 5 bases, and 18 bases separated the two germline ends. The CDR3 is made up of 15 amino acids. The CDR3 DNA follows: TGTGCCAGCAGCCTCGTGGGGGGGCTGAGAGATACGCAGTATTTT. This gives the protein CASSLVGGLRDTQYF.